These 28 T cell receptor beta chains share one sample of origin, sequenced in a study of cytomegalovirus exposure and HLA in healthy donors. PCR involved 60 Vbeta and 13 Jbeta primers. Sequenced by immunoSEQ multiplex PCR; TCRdb stores in-frame clones only, minus some. The table has approximately 150,000 clones, roughly three quarters seen once. What was sequenced was PBMCs. The receptors shown here come from a woman in her fifties or sixties in good health and CMV-seronegative.

The chain carries TRBV19 and TRBJ2-7, with 7 bases aligning to TRBD1. Germline values: CDR1 LNHDA, CDR2 SQIVND (reference sequence). J gave up 0 bases and V 3 bases, and 2 bases lay outside the gene matches. The CDR3 is made up of 14 amino acids. The CDR3 protein is CASSMGTASYEQYF. CDR3 DNA: TGTGCCAGTAGTATGGGGACAGCCTCCTACGAGCAGTACTTC.

This chain uses TRBV9 with TRBJ2-1; 9 positions agree with TRBD2. J lost 6 bases, V lost 3 bases, and 4 bases had no gene match. The CDR3 runs 14 residues. Germline V lookup: CDR1 SGDLS, CDR2 YYNGEE. The CDR3 DNA is TGTGCCAGCAGCGACTCGACTAGCGGCAATGAGCAGTTCTTC. Encoded protein: CASSDSTSGNEQFF.

The chain combines TRBV2 with TRBJ1-2; 7 bases align to TRBD1. The V and J ends lost 11 bases and 0 bases, in that order; junction bases with no gene match: 12. Germline V gene data show CDR1 as SNHLY and CDR2 as FYNNEI. The CDR3 is made up of 15 amino acids. This chain's CDR3 is CAASRDSTTNYGYTF. CDR3 DNA: TGTGCCGCCAGCCGGGACAGCACTACTAACTATGGCTACACCTTC. Full variable domain (outside the CDR3, taken from reference TRBV2 and TRBJ1-2): EPEVTQTPSHQVTQMGQEVILRCVPISNHLYFYWYRQILGQKVEFLVSFYNNEISEKSEIFDDQFSVERPDGSNFTLKIRSTKLEDSAMYFCAASRDSTTNYGYTFGSGTRLTVV.

The gene calls are TRBV5-6 and TRBJ1-6; a weak D match, TRBD1 (6 bases). Germline V lookup: CDR1 SGHDT, CDR2 YYEEEE. The CDR3 has 15 amino acids. Deletions cut 0 bases from V and 7 bases from J, with 11 bases between. CDR3 residues: CASSLVGQPNSPLHF. In DNA, the CDR3 is TGTGCCAGCAGCTTGGTTGGACAGCCAAATTCACCCCTCCACTTT.

This clone appeared once. This sequence joins TRBV28 and TRBJ2-7; possibly TRBD1 for D (5 bases). The germline V gene encodes CDR1 MDHEN and CDR2 SYDVKM. The CDR3 has 14 residues. Trimming left V 5 bases short and J 0 bases short, with 11 bases between. CDR3 coding DNA: TGTGCCAGCAGTAAGACAGCAAACTCCTACGAGCAGTACTTC. Amino acids: CASSKTANSYEQYF.

V is TRBV18 and J is TRBJ2-5; 9 bases line up with TRBD1. CDR3 size: 14 residues. Germline V gene data show CDR1 as KGHSH and CDR2 as LQKENI. Trimming took 4 bases from V and 5 from J; bases not matched to a gene: 5. CDR3: CASSQGQGWETQYF. The CDR3 DNA is TGTGCCAGCTCACAGGGACAGGGCTGGGAGACCCAGTACTTC.

V usage is TRBV11-2 and J usage is TRBJ1-1, with D uncertain. Trimming stripped 5 bases from V and 1 base from J, with 5 bases between. Germline V CDR1 and CDR2: SGHAT, FQNNGV. This CDR3 has 12 amino acids. DNA of the CDR3: TGTGCCAGCAGCGTACAGAACACTGAAGCTTTCTTT. This gives the protein CASSVQNTEAFF.

The V and J genes are TRBV4-1 and TRBJ2-7; D is ambiguous. Germline loops: CDR1 MGHRA, CDR2 YSYEKL. This CDR3 spans 12 amino acids. The germline V and J ends were trimmed by 5 bases and 0 bases, with 5 bases remaining between them. CDR3 protein: CASSISSYEQYF. DNA for the CDR3: TGCGCCAGCAGCATCTCCTCCTACGAGCAGTACTTC.

The rearrangement joins TRBV5-1 to TRBJ2-1; TRBD2 agrees at 7 bases. V lost 0 bases and J lost 2; bases outside the gene matches: 2. Germline lookup yields CDR1 SGHRS and CDR2 YFSETQ. There are 15 residues in the CDR3. The CDR3: CASSLALAAYNEQFF. As DNA, the CDR3 is TGCGCCAGCAGCTTGGCCCTAGCGGCCTACAATGAGCAGTTCTTC. Full variable domain (remainder filled in from reference TRBV5-1 and TRBJ2-1): KAGVTQTPRYLIKTRGQQVTLSCSPISGHRSVSWYQQTPGQGLQFLFEYFSETQRNKGNFPGRFSGRQFSNSRSEMNVSTLELGDSALYLCASSLALAAYNEQFFGPGTRLTVL.

This clone was seen a single time. This chain connects TRBV5-1 to TRBJ1-2; 11 bases are shared with TRBD1. This CDR3 has 16 residues. After removal of 4 bases from V and 6 bases from J, the junction contained 11 bases not matched to a gene. Looked up from germline, CDR1 is SGHRS and CDR2 is YFSETQ. CDR3 DNA sequence: TGCGCCAGCAGCGATCCGAGGACAGGGGGCTCGGATGGCTACACCTTC. Translating it yields CASSDPRTGGSDGYTF.

This clone was recorded a few times. This chain uses TRBV28 with TRBJ2-7; tentative D call: TRBD1 (6 bases). Germline values: CDR1 MDHEN, CDR2 SYDVKM. V lost 4 bases and J lost 0, with 10 bases in between. The CDR3 spans 14 residues. CDR3 nucleotide sequence: TGTGCCAGCAGTTCTGACAGGACCTCCTACGAGCAGTACTTC. This translates into CASSSDRTSYEQYF.

The chain employs TRBV5-1 and TRBJ1-5, with TRBD1 matching over 9 bases. The CDR3 runs 17 residues. V shed 2 bases and J 6 bases; nucleotides not matched to a gene: 12. Germline values: CDR1 SGHRS, CDR2 YFSETQ. The DNA for the CDR3 is TGCGCCAGCAGCTTACTTCCCGGGACAGGGAAACCTCAGCCCCAGCATTTT. It translates to CASSLLPGTGKPQPQHF.

J is TRBJ2-5 and V is TRBV7-9; the D gene is possibly TRBD2 (7 bases). The J call may be incorrect, as the DNA end agrees better with TRBJ2-7. In germline, CDR1 is SEHNR, CDR2 FQNEAQ (reference sequence). The CDR3 runs to 15 residues. The CDR3 region is CASSLLGGTSTEQYF. The CDR3 bases are TGTGCCAGCAGCCTCCTGGGAGGGACATCGACCGAGCAGTACTTC.

This clone is a singleton in its sample. V usage is TRBV19 and J usage is TRBJ2-3, with 9 bases matching TRBD1. The junction had 11 bases not matched to a gene; V was cut back by 3 bases and J by 4 bases. Germline V CDR1 and CDR2: LNHDA, SQIVND (reference sequence). The CDR3 is 17 amino acids. DNA of the CDR3: TGTGCCAGTAGTATCGTCCCGGGACAGGGAAAGGCAGATACGCAGTATTTT. Translated, it gives CASSIVPGQGKADTQYF.

V and J are TRBV28 and TRBJ1-2; 8 nucleotides line up with TRBD1. With V trimmed by 6 bases and J by 0 bases, 6 bases remained unmatched. The CDR3 length is 15 residues. CDR1 and CDR2 from the germline V gene are MDHEN and SYDVKM. Here the CDR3 reads CASRVTGGANYGYTF. Here the CDR3 DNA reads TGTGCCAGCAGAGTAACAGGGGGTGCTAACTATGGCTACACCTTC.

The V call is TRBV19, the J call TRBJ2-3; TRBD1 might be the D (6 bases). Germline CDR1 reads LNHDA; CDR2 reads SQIVND (reference sequence). V dropped 2 bases and J dropped 1 base, with 10 bases sitting between them. This CDR3 spans 15 amino acids. As DNA, the CDR3 is TGTGCCAGTAGTATATCAGGGGACCGCACAGATACGCAGTATTTT. It specifies CASSISGDRTDTQYF.

This clone was seen only a few times. The chain uses TRBV6-6 and TRBJ2-3; D is perhaps TRBD2 (6 bases). The CDR3 sequence is 16 residues long. CDR1 and CDR2 (germline): MNHNY, SVGAGI (reference sequence). V lost 8 bases, J lost 4 bases, and 22 bases lay in between. The CDR3 sequence is CASDYGGTGVADTQYF. The CDR3 nucleotides read TGTGCCAGCGATTACGGCGGGACTGGGGTGGCAGATACGCAGTATTTT.

The chain links TRBV6-5 to TRBJ2-7; a weak D match, TRBD1 (5 bases). Trimming removed 4 bases from V and 4 bases from J, with 14 bases in between. In germline, CDR1 is MNHEY, CDR2 SVGAGI. The CDR3 has 14 residues. The DNA for the CDR3 is TGTGCCAGCAGTTCCTCTAGGGGTAGTTACGAGCAGTACTTC. Protein product: CASSSSRGSYEQYF.

With regard to this clone: The germline gene is not matched at one end of the junction; a read error may be the cause. The rearrangement joins TRBV7-3 to TRBJ2-7; tentatively, D is TRBD2 (7 bases). CDR1 and CDR2 (germline): SGHTA, FQGTGA. The CDR3 loop spans 17 amino acids. CDR3 amino acids: CSSSPPLGGGPSDEQYF. CDR3 sequence (DNA): TGTTCCAGCAGCCCTCCTCTTGGCGGGGGCCCTTCGGACGAGCAGTACTTC.

This chain links TRBV13 with TRBJ2-7, with 9 nucleotides matching TRBD1. J lost 5 bases, V lost 5 bases, and 13 bases had no gene match. The CDR3 length is 16 residues. Germline loops: CDR1 PRHDT, CDR2 FYEKMQ (reference sequence). The chain's CDR3 is CASSKRKTGGSDEQYF. The CDR3 DNA reads TGTGCCAGCAGCAAACGAAAGACAGGGGGATCGGACGAGCAGTACTTC. Full variable domain (remainder filled in from reference TRBV13 and TRBJ2-7): AAGVIQSPRHLIKEKRETATLKCYPIPRHDTVYWYQQGPGQDPQFLISFYEKMQSDKGSIPDRFSAQQFSDYHSELNMSSLELGDSALYFCASSKRKTGGSDEQYFGPGTRLTVT.

This clone has a handful of counts. The chain joins TRBV2 to TRBJ2-5, with 14 bases lining up with TRBD2. The CDR3 length is 14 residues. V shed 7 bases, J shed 10 bases, and the junction held 8 bases outside the gene matches. The V gene's germline CDR1 is SNHLY and CDR2 FYNNEI. CDR3 residues: CASTRTSGGPGQYF. As DNA, the CDR3 is TGTGCCAGCACTCGGACTAGCGGGGGGCCCGGCCAGTACTTC. The whole variable domain, remainder taken from reference TRBV2 and TRBJ2-5, is EPEVTQTPSHQVTQMGQEVILRCVPISNHLYFYWYRQILGQKVEFLVSFYNNEISEKSEIFDDQFSVERPDGSNFTLKIRSTKLEDSAMYFCASTRTSGGPGQYFGPGTRLLVL.

The chain employs TRBV9 and TRBJ1-2; possible D gene TRBD1, 6 bases. V was cut by 4 bases and J by 4 bases, with 17 bases left in between. CDR3 length: 15 residues. CDR1 is SGDLS, CDR2 YYNGEE, per germline. In DNA form, the CDR3 reads TGTGCCAGCAGCCCGCAGGGGATGGGAGTCTATGGCTACACCTTC. Its translation: CASSPQGMGVYGYTF.

The chain has TRBV27 and TRBJ1-5, with 9 bases matching TRBD1. J lost 6 bases, V lost 5 bases, and 5 bases had no gene match. CDR3 size: 14 residues. Germline V lookup: CDR1 MNHEY, CDR2 SMNVEV (reference sequence). CDR3 loop: CASSPGTGTQPQHF. For the CDR3, the DNA is TGTGCCAGCAGTCCAGGGACAGGGACTCAGCCCCAGCATTTT.

J is TRBJ2-1 and V is TRBV7-9, with TRBD1 identical over 7 bases. Looked up from germline, CDR1 is SEHNR and CDR2 is FQNEAQ (reference sequence). The CDR3 covers 15 residues. V trimming: 7 bases; J trimming: 6 bases; junction bases outside the gene matches: 12. This chain's CDR3 is CASNPGQSPLNEQFF. CDR3 in DNA: TGTGCCAGCAACCCGGGACAGAGTCCGCTCAATGAGCAGTTCTTC.

V is TRBV6-4 and J is TRBJ2-3; a weak D match, TRBD1 (6 bases). V lost 4 bases and J 0 bases, leaving 11 bases between the germline ends. This CDR3 is built from 15 residues. Germline V gene data show CDR1 as MRHNA and CDR2 as SNTAGT. The CDR3 spells CASSARDISTDTQYF. The CDR3 nucleotides are TGTGCCAGCAGTGCCCGGGACATTAGCACAGATACGCAGTATTTT.

The chain joins TRBV2 to TRBJ2-5, with 9 bases aligning to TRBD1. Judging by the DNA end, TRBJ2-7 fits better; the J call may be wrong. CDR3 size: 12 residues. The V gene's germline CDR1 is SNHLY and CDR2 FYNNEI. The CDR3 nucleotides read TGTGCCAGCAGCGACAGGGGGTACGAGCAGTACTTC. This sequence encodes CASSDRGYEQYF.

This chain links TRBV10-3 with TRBJ2-3; 9 bases line up with TRBD1. Unmatched junction bases numbered 1, after V lost 3 bases and J lost 0 bases. The germline CDR1 and CDR2 sequences are ENHRY and SYGVKD. CDR3 length: 15 residues. CDR3 protein: CAISDGQGSTDTQYF. CDR3 nucleotide sequence: TGTGCCATCAGTGATGGACAGGGGAGCACAGATACGCAGTATTTT.

The chain uses TRBV19 and TRBJ2-1; a possible D gene is TRBD2 (5 bases). The CDR3 runs to 17 residues. The germline CDR1 and CDR2 sequences are LNHDA and SQIVND (reference sequence). V was cut by 3 bases and J by 1 base, with 16 bases left in between. The CDR3 nucleotides are TGTGCCAGTAGTATCTATGGTGGGTCGGGATCCTACAATGAGCAGTTCTTC. This encodes CASSIYGGSGSYNEQFF.